Sequencing of this T cell receptor (beta chain) was carried out in a study of blood T cells in healthy people across ages (dated by TCRdb to 2014 to 2015). Background for the entire study: In model experiments, template switching captured roughly one uniquely barcoded TCR beta cDNA molecule for every two T cells. Four age groups were formed from the donors: young (average approximately 17 years), middle-aged (approximately 40), aged (about 62) and long-lived (82). To avoid experimental bias, donors of different ages were distributed randomly across sequencing lanes. The study measured age-related changes in TCR beta repertoire diversity using deep sequencing normalized with unique cDNA molecular identifiers. The study analyzed two additional independent replicas of 1 million unique cDNA reads from the same blood draw for two donors, one aged 18 to 30 and one aged 80 or older. General conclusions and limits of the study: Estimates of total diversity based on one million sequenced T cells were regarded as lower bounds and as underestimates. The long-lived group showed more naive CD4+ T cells, fewer expanded clones and increased TCR diversity than the aged group, suggesting age selection. Bulk unsorted PBMC profiling prevented conclusive comparison of naive and antigen-experienced compartments. The percentage of naive T cells measured by flow cytometry correlated strongly with observed TCR beta diversity. Because donor CMV infection status was unknown, age-related changes in expanded clonotypes were potentially confounded. As age increased, observed TCR beta diversity per million T cells dropped in a roughly linear way, and a significant reduction was already evident by age 40.

As for this clonotype: Its antigen remains unidentified. No much larger clone is present one base from it, and per-base qualities are unavailable.

Trimming at the junction amounts to 0 bases on V and 4 bases on J, and the germline ends lie 13 bases apart. The CDR3, cysteine through phenylalanine, is 15 amino acids long. CDR3 DNA is the only sequence kept; it has 45 bases, read in frame from the first base. The germline V gene gives CDR1 as SGDLS and CDR2 as YYNGEE. Library preparation used 5' RACE. This sample was sequenced with an Illumina HiSeq 2500. A second PCR of roughly 7 to 11 cycles was performed with a sample-barcoded 5' primer and a J-beta primer mix. A template-switch 5' adaptor carrying 12 random nucleotides introduced a unique molecular identifier onto each TCR beta cDNA molecule. At least 3 million CDR3-containing paired-end reads were obtained from each sample. First-strand cDNA was synthesized from all RNA with the Mint cDNA synthesis kit, primed by a TRBC-specific oligonucleotide. All cDNA was treated with uracil-DNA glycosylase and then went through a first 18-cycle PCR with the universal primers M1SS and BC2_uni_R. The authors processed their data as follows. For normalization, 1 million high-quality reads were randomly selected from each sample, with every read carrying a distinct molecular identifier. Instead of being binned into consensus sequences, reads that shared molecular identifiers were thrown out. MiTCR, with a Q25 quality threshold and the strictest error-elimination algorithm, was used for CDR3 identification, clonotype clustering and error correction. A nonparametric unseen species model with Euler transformation was used to estimate lower-bound total TCR beta diversity. Starting from the raw public reads, TCRdb applied fastp trimming at Q25, assembled clones with MiXCR and retained in-frame beta chains. A single entry per CDR3 protein holds the most common genes and DNA from its merged rows. The V and J calls reflect TCRdb's pipeline rather than the authors' work. The sample table records fewer than 1.5 million distinct CDR3 sequences; approximately 40% of these occur just once. The top ten clones comprise 7% to 9.5% of the sample.

Donors were a few dozen systemically healthy Caucasian individuals from Russia aged about 6 to 100 years. Around 9.8 milliliters of peripheral blood were collected from each donor into EDTA-treated Vacutainer tubes. Ficoll-Paque density-gradient centrifugation was used to isolate PBMCs, with at least 6 million per sample. Trizol reagent was used to extract total RNA from the PBMCs, yielding at least 6 micrograms per sample. Naive CD45RAhigh/CD27high T cell percentages were measured by flow cytometry on a PBMC aliquot from every donor. The sample was blood. In this chain, TRBV9 is recombined with TRBJ1-1; too little of a D gene remains to name it. The sequence derives from a woman between 18 and 30 years old in good health. The CDR3: CASSVEPGSGTEAFF. The nucleotide sequence is given as TGTGCCAGCAGCGTAGAGCCGGGAAGCGGCACTGAAGCTTTCTTT.